One sample yielded the 4 T cell receptor beta chains listed below, sequenced in a study of T cells in Graves' hyperthyroidism and ophthalmopathy. Amplification targeted TCR beta CDR3 regions from RNA transcripts. TCR CDR3 regions were first amplified by RT-PCR with HTBI primers. TCRdb ran MiXCR on the multiplex PCR reads and lists one entry per CDR3 protein. The sample lists over 500,000 distinct CDR3 sequences, about 15% occurring once. The sequenced material came from blood. The receptors here all came from a woman between 25 and 40 years old with Graves' ophthalmopathy.

This clonotype turned up a few times. The chain has TRBV20-1 and TRBJ2-7; tentatively, D is TRBD1 (5 bases). Germline lookup yields CDR1 DFQATT and CDR2 SNEGSKA (reference sequence). The length of the CDR3 is 14 residues. V lost 0 bases and J 1 base, leaving 10 bases between the germline ends. CDR3 in amino acids: CSARDSRDSYEQYF. CDR3 DNA sequence: TGCAGTGCTAGAGATAGCAGGGATTCCTACGAGCAGTACTTC.

The V and J genes are TRBV20-1 and TRBJ1-3; the match to TRBD1 covers 10 bases. The germline CDR1 and CDR2 sequences are DFQATT and SNEGSKA (reference sequence). The CDR3 has 18 residues. V was pared by 5 bases and J by 0 bases, with 13 bases of the junction left unmatched. CDR3 DNA sequence: TGCAGTGCTGCTCCCGGGACAGGGGAATTCCTCTCTGGAAACACCATATATTTT. Translating it yields CSAAPGTGEFLSGNTIYF.

This clonotype was picked up many times. This chain uses TRBV18 with TRBJ1-1; D is perhaps TRBD1 (5 bases). Between the trimmed V and J ends, which lost 6 bases and 4 bases, there was a span of 15 bases. In germline, CDR1 is KGHSH, CDR2 LQKENI. The CDR3 totals 14 residues. The CDR3 sequence: CASSPGVQSTEAFF. Written as DNA, the CDR3 is TGTGCCAGCTCCCCGGGGGTGCAAAGCACTGAAGCTTTCTTT.

V is TRBV27 and J is TRBJ2-2, with D possibly being TRBD2 (6 bases). CDR1 MNHEY and CDR2 SMNVEV come from the germline V gene (reference sequence). CDR3 length: 15 amino acids. V was clipped by 3 bases and J by 3 bases, with 11 bases between them. Here the CDR3 reads CASSLTRMDTGELFF. Written as DNA, the CDR3 is TGTGCCAGCAGTTTGACTAGGATGGACACCGGGGAGCTGTTTTTT.